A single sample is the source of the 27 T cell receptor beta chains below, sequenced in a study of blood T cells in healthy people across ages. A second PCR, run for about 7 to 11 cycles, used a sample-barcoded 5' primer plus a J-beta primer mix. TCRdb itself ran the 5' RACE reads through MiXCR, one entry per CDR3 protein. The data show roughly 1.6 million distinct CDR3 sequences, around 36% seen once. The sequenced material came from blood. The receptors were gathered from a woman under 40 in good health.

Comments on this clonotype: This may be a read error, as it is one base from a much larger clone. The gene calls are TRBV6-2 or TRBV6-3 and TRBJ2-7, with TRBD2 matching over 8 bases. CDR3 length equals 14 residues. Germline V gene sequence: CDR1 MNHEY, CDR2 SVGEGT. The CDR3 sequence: CASSYEAGVYGQYF. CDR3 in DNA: TGTGCCAGCAGTTACGAAGCGGGAGTTTACGGGCAGTACTTC.

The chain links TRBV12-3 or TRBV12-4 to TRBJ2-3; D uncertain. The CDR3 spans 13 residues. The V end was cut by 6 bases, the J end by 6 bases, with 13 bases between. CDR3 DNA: TGTGCCAGCAGAACTGATAGGACCGATACGCAGTATTTT. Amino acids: CASRTDRTDTQYF.

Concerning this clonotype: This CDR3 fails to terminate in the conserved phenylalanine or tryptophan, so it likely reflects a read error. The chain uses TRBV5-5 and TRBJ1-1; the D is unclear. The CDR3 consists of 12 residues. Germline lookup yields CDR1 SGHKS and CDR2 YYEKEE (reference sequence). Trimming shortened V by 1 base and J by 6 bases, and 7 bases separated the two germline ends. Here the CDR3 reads CASSLLRSEAFL. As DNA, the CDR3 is TGTGCCAGCAGCTTGTTACGGTCTGAAGCTTTCTTA.

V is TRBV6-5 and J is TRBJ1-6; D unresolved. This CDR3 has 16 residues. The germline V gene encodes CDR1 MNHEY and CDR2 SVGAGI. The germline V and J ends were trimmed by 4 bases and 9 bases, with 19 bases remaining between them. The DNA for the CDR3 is TGTGCCAGCAGTTTTCGACCTTCCCGACCCCCTTCACCCCTCCACTTT. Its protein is CASSFRPSRPPSPLHF.

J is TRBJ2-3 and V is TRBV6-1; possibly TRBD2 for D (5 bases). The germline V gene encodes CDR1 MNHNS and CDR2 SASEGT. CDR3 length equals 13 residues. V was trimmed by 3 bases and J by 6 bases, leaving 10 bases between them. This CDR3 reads CASSERAPDTQYF. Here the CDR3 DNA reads TGTGCCAGCAGTGAGCGGGCCCCCGATACGCAGTATTTT.

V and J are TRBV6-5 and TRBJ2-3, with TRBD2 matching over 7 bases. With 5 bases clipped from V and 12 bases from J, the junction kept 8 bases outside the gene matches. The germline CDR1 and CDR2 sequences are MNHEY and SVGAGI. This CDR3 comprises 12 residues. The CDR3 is CASSPGGPPQYF. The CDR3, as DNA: TGTGCCAGCAGTCCGGGAGGTCCCCCTCAGTATTTT.

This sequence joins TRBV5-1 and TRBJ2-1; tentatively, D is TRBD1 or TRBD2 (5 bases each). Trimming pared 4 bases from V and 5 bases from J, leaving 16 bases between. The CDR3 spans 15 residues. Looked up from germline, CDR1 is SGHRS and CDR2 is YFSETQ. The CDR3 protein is CASSREGASNNEQFF. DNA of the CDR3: TGCGCCAGCAGCCGGGAAGGGGCGTCCAACAATGAGCAGTTCTTC.

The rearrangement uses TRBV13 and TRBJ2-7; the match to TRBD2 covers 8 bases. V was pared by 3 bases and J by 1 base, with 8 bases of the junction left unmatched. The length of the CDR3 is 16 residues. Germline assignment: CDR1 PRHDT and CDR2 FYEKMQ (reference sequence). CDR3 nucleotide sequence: TGTGCCAGCAGCTTGAATAGCGGGGCGAAATCCTACGAGCAGTACTTC. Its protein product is CASSLNSGAKSYEQYF.

CDR3 sequence: CASSLAQGVNTEAFF. DNA for the CDR3: TGCGCCAGCAGCTTGGCCCAGGGTGTGAACACTGAAGCTTTCTTT. J is TRBJ1-1 and V is TRBV5-1; weak D call: TRBD1 (5 bases). Trimming shortened V by 0 bases and J by 0 bases, and 9 bases separated the two germline ends. The length of the CDR3 is 15 residues. Germline CDR1 and CDR2: SGHRS and YFSETQ.

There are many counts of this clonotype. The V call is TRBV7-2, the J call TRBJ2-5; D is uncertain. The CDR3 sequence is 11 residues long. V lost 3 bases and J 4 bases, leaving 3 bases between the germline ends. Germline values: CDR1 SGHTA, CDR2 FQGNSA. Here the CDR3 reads CASSFTETQYF. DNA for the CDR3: TGTGCCAGCAGCTTCACAGAGACCCAGTACTTC.

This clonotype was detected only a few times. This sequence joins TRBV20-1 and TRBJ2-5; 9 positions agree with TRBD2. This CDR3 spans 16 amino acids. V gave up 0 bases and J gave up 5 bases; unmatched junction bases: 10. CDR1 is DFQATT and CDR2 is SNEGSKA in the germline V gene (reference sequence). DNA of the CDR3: TGCAGTGCTAGAGATCTTAGGCGGGGGGGCGACGAGACCCAGTACTTC. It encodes CSARDLRRGGDETQYF.

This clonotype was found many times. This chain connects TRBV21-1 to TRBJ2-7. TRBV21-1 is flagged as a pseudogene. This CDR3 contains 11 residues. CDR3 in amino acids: CASMWGYEQYF. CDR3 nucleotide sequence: TGTGCCAGCATGTGGGGATACGAGCAGTACTTC.

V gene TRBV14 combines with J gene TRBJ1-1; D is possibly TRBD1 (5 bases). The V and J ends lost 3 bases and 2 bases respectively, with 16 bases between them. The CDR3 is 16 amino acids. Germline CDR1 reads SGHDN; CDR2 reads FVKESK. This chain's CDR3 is CASSHPAGGANTEAFF. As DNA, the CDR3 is TGTGCCAGCAGCCACCCCGCTGGAGGGGCCAACACTGAAGCTTTCTTT.

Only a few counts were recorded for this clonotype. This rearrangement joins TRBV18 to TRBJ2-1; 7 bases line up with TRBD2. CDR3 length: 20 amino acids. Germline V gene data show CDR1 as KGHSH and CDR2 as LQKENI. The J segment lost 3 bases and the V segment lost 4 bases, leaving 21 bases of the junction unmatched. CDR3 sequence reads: CASSRRSGPGVERDYNEQFF. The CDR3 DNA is TGTGCCAGCTCACGCCGCTCTGGGCCTGGGGTGGAGCGGGACTACAATGAGCAGTTCTTC.

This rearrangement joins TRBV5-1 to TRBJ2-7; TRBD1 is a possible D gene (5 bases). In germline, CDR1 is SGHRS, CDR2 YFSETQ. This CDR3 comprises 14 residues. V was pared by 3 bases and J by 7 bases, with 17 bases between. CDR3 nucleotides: TGCGCCAGCAGCTCGGCTCCGCAGGGAATGGAGCAGTACTTC. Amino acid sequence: CASSSAPQGMEQYF.

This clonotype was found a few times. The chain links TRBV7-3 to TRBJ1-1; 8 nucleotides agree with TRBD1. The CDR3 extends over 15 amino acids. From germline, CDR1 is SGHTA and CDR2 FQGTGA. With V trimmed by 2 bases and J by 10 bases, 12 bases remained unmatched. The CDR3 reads CASSLEGGGQASAFF. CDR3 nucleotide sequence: TGTGCCAGCAGCTTAGAGGGAGGGGGACAGGCGTCAGCTTTCTTT.

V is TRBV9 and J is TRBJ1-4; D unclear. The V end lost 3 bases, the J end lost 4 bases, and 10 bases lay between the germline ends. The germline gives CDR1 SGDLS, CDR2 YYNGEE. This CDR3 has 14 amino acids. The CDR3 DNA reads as TGTGCCAGCAGCGAAGGCAGTTATAATGAAAAACTGTTTTTT. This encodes CASSEGSYNEKLFF.

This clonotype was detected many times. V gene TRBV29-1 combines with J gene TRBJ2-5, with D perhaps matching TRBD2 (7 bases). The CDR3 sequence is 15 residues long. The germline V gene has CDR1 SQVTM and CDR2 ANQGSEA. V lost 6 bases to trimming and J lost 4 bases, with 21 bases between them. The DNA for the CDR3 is TGCAGCGTCGTCCCCCTCTTGGCGGGGGCAGAGACCCAGTACTTC. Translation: CSVVPLLAGAETQYF. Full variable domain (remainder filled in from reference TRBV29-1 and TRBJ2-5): SAVISQKPSRDICQRGTSLTIQCQVDSQVTMMFWYRQQPGQSLTLIATANQGSEATYESGFVIDKFPISRPNLTFSTLTVSNMSPEDSSIYLCSVVPLLAGAETQYFGPGTRLLVL.

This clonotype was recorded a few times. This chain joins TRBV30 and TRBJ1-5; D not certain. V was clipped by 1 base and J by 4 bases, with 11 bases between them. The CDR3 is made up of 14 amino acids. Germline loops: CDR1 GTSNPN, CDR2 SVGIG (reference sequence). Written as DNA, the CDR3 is TGTGCCTGGAGTGATGGGATAGGGAATCAGCCCCAGCATTTT. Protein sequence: CAWSDGIGNQPQHF.

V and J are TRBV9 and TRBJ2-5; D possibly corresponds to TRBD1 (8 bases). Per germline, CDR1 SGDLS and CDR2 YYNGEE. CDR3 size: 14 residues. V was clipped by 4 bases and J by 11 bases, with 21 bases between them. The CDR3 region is CASSPQTGAGEQYF. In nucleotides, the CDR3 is TGTGCCAGCAGCCCGCAGACAGGGGCGGGGGAGCAGTACTTC.

CDR3 bases: TGCGCCAGCAGCTTGGTACAGGGGGCGCGCGGGACCGGGGAGCTGTTTTTT. Amino acids: CASSLVQGARGTGELFF. This chain connects TRBV5-1 to TRBJ2-2, with 9 positions matching TRBD1. V gave up 0 bases and J gave up 5 bases; unmatched junction bases: 8. The CDR3 has 17 amino acids. Germline CDR1 and CDR2: SGHRS and YFSETQ.

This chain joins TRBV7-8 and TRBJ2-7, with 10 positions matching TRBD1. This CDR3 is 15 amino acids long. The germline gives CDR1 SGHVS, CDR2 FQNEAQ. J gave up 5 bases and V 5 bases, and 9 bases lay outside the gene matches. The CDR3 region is CASSPQGQGINEQYF. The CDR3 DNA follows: TGTGCCAGCAGCCCACAGGGACAGGGGATCAACGAGCAGTACTTC.

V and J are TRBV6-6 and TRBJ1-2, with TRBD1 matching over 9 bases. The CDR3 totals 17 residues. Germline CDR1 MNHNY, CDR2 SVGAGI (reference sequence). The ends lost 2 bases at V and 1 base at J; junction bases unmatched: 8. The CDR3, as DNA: TGTGCCAGCAGTTACCCGTGGACAGGGGAACTTAACTATGGCTACACCTTC. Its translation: CASSYPWTGELNYGYTF.

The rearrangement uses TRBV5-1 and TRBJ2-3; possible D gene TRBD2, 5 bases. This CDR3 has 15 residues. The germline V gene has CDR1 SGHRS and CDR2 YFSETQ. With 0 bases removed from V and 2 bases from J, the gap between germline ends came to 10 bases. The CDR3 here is CASSLGSGYTDTQYF. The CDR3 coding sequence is TGCGCCAGCAGCTTGGGAAGCGGCTACACAGATACGCAGTATTTT.

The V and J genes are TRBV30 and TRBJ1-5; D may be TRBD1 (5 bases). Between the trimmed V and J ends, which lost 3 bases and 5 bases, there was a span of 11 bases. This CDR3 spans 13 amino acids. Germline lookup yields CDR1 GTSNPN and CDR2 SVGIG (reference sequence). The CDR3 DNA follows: TGTGCCTGGAGGGAAGAAGGGGATCAGCCCCAGCATTTT. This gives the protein CAWREEGDQPQHF.

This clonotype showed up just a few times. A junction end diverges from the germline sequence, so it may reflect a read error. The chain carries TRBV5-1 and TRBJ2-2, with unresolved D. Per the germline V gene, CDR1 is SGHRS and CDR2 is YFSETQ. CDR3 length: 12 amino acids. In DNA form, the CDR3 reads TGTGCCAGCAGTTTGGTTCCCGGGGAGCTGTTTTTT. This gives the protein CASSLVPGELFF. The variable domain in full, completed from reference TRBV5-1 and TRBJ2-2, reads KAGVTQTPRYLIKTRGQQVTLSCSPISGHRSVSWYQQTPGQGLQFLFEYFSETQRNKGNFPGRFSGRQFSNSRSEMNVSTLELGDSALYLCASSLVPGELFFGEGSRLTVL.

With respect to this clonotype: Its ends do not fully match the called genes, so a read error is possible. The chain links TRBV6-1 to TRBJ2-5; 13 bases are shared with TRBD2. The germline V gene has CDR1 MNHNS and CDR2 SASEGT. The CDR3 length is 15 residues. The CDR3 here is CTSRRTSGGQETQYF. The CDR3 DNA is TGTACCAGCAGACGGACTAGCGGGGGCCAAGAGACCCAGTACTTC.